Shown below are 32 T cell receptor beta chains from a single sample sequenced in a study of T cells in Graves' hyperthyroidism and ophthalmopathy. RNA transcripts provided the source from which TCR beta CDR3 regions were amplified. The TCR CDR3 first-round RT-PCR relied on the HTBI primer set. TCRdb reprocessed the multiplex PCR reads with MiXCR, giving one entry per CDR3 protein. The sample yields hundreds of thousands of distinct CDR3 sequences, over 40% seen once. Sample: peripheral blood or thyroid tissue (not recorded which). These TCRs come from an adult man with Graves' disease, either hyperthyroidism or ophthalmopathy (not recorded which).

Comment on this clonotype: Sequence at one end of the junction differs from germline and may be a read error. This CDR3 reads CASSLGTGWNVKLFF. CDR3 in DNA: TGTGCCAGCAGCTTAGGGACAGGGTGGAATGTAAAACTGTTTTTT. This chain links TRBV7-3 with TRBJ1-4, with TRBD1 matching over 9 bases. CDR1 SGHTA and CDR2 FQGTGA come from the germline V gene. The CDR3 totals 15 residues.

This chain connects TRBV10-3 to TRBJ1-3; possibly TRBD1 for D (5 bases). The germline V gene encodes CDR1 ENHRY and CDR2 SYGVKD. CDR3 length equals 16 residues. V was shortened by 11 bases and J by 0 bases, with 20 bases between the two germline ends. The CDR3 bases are TGTGCCGCCCGGGGGGTGGCAGGCATCTCTGGAAACACCATATATTTT. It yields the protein CAARGVAGISGNTIYF.

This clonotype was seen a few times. CDR3 in DNA: TGCGCCAGCGGCCGCGGGACATCGAACACCGGGGAGCTGTTTTTT. It specifies CASGRGTSNTGELFF. The J gene is TRBJ2-2, the V gene TRBV5-1, with D tentatively TRBD1 or TRBD2 (6 bases each). This CDR3 comprises 15 residues. Germline values: CDR1 SGHRS, CDR2 YFSETQ. Trimming pared 7 bases from V and 0 bases from J, leaving 13 bases between. The entire variable domain, with the rest obtained from reference TRBV5-1 and TRBJ2-2, is as follows: KAGVTQTPRYLIKTRGQQVTLSCSPISGHRSVSWYQQTPGQGLQFLFEYFSETQRNKGNFPGRFSGRQFSNSRSEMNVSTLELGDSALYLCASGRGTSNTGELFFGEGSRLTVL.

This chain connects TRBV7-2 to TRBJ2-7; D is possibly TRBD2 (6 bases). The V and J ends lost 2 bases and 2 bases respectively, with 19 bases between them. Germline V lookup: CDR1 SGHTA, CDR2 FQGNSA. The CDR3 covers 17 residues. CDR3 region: CASSLSGAGTATYEQYF. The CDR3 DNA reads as TGTGCCAGCAGCTTATCCGGGGCCGGGACTGCCACCTACGAGCAGTACTTC.

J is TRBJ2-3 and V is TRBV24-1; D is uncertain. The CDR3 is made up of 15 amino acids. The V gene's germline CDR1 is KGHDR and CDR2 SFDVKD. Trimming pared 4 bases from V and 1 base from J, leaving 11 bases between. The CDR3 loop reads CATSDRAKGTDTQYF. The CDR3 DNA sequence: TGTGCCACCAGTGACCGGGCAAAGGGCACAGATACGCAGTATTTT.

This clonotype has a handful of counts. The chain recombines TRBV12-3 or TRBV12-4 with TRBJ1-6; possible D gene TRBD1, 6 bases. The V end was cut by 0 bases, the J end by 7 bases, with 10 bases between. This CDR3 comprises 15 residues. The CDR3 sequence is CASSLARGGNSPLHF. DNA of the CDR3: TGTGCCAGCAGTTTAGCCAGGGGTGGGAATTCACCCCTCCACTTT.

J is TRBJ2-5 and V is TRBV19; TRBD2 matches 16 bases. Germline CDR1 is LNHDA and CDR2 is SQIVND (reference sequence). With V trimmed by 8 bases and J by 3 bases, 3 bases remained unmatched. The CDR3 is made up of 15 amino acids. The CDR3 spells CASGTSGRAKETQYF. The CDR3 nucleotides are TGTGCCAGTGGGACTAGCGGGAGGGCCAAAGAGACCCAGTACTTC.

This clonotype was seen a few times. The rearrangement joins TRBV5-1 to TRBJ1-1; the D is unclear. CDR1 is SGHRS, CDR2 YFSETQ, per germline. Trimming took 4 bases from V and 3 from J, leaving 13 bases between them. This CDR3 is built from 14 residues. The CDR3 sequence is CASSSQAIDTEAFF. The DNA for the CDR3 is TGCGCCAGCAGCAGCCAGGCCATCGACACTGAAGCTTTCTTT.

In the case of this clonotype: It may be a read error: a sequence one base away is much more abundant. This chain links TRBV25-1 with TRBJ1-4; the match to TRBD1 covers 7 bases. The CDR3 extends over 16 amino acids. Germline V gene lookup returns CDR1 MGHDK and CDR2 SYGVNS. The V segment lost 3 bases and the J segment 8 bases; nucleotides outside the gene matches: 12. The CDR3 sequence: CASSDSVTGISEKLFF. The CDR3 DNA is TGTGCCAGCAGTGATTCGGTGACAGGGATCAGCGAAAAACTGTTTTTT.

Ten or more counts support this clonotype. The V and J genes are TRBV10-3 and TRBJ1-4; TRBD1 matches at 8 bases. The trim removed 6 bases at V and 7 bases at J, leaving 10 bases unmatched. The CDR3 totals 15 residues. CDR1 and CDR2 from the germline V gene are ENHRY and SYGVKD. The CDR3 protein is CAISSGQGSGEKLFF. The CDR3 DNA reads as TGTGCCATCAGCTCCGGACAGGGAAGCGGTGAAAAACTGTTTTTT.

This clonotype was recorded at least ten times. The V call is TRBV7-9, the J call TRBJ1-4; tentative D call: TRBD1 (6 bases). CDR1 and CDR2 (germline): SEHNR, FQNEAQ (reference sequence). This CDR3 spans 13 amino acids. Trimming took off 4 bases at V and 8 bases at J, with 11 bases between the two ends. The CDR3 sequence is CASSSGEQEKLFF. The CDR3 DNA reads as TGTGCCAGCAGCTCAGGGGAACAAGAAAAACTGTTTTTT.

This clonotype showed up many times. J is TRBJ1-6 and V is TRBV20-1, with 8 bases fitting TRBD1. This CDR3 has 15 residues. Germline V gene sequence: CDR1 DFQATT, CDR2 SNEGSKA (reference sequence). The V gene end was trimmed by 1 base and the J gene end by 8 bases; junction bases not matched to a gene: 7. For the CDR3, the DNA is TGCAGTGCTAGAGCCGGGACAGGAGAATATTCACCCCTCCACTTT. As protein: CSARAGTGEYSPLHF.

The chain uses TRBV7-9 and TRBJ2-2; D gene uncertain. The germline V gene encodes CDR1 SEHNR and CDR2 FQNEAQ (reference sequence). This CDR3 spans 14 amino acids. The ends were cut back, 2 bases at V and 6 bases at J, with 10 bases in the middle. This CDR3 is CASSLNLLAGELFF. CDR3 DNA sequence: TGTGCCAGCAGCTTAAATCTGTTGGCCGGGGAGCTGTTTTTT.

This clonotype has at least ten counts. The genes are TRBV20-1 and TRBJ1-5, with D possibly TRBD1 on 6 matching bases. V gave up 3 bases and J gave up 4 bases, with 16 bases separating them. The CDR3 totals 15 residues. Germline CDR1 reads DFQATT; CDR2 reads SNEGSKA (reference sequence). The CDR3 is CSASDYRAGNQPQHF. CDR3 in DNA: TGCAGTGCTAGCGACTACAGGGCGGGTAATCAGCCCCAGCATTTT.

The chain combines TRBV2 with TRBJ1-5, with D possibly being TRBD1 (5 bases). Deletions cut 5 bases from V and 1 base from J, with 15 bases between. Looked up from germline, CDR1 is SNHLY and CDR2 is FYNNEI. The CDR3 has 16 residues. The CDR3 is CASSSWGRGSNQPQHF. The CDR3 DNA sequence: TGTGCCAGCAGTTCGTGGGGACGGGGGAGCAATCAGCCCCAGCATTTT. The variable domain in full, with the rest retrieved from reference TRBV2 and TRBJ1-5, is EPEVTQTPSHQVTQMGQEVILRCVPISNHLYFYWYRQILGQKVEFLVSFYNNEISEKSEIFDDQFSVERPDGSNFTLKIRSTKLEDSAMYFCASSSWGRGSNQPQHFGDGTRLSIL.

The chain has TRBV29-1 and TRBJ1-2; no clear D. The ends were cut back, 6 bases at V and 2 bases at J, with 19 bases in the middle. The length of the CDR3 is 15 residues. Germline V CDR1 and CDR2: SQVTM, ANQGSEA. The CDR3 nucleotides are TGCAGCGTCGATCAAGGATCAACAGCCAACTATGGCTACACCTTC. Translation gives CSVDQGSTANYGYTF.

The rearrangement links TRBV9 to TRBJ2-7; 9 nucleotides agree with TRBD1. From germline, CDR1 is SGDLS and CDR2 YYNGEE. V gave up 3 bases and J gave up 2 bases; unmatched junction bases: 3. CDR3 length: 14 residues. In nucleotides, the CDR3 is TGTGCCAGCAGCGCGACAGGGGGAACCTACGAGCAGTACTTC. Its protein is CASSATGGTYEQYF.

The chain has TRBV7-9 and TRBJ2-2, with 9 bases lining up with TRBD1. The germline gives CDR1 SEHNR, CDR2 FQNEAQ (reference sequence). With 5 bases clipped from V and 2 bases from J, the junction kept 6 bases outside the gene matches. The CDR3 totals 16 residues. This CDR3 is CASSRRTGANTGELFF. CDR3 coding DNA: TGTGCCAGCAGCCGCAGGACAGGGGCCAACACCGGGGAGCTGTTTTTT.

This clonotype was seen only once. The CDR3 here is CASTPYTSGSAGELFF. Written as DNA, the CDR3 is TGCGCCAGCACCCCCTATACTAGCGGGAGCGCCGGGGAGCTGTTTTTT. This sequence joins TRBV5-1 and TRBJ2-2; 11 nucleotides match TRBD2. The CDR3 spans 16 residues. CDR1 is SGHRS, CDR2 YFSETQ, per germline. V dropped 6 bases and J dropped 6; count of bases not matched to a gene: 10.

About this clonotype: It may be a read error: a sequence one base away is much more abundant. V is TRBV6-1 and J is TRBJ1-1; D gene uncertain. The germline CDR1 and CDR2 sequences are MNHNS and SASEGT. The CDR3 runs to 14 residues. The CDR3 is CASNEDGRNTEAFF. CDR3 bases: TGTGCCAGCAATGAAGACGGGAGGAACACTGAAGCTTTCTTT.

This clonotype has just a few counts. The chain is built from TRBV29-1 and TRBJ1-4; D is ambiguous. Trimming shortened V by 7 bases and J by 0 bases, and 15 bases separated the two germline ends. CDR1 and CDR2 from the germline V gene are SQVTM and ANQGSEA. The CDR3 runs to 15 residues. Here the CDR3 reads CSASGDGPTNEKLFF. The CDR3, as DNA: TGCAGCGCCTCCGGCGACGGGCCAACTAATGAAAAACTGTTTTTT. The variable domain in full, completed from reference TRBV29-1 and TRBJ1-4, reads SAVISQKPSRDICQRGTSLTIQCQVDSQVTMMFWYRQQPGQSLTLIATANQGSEATYESGFVIDKFPISRPNLTFSTLTVSNMSPEDSSIYLCSASGDGPTNEKLFFGSGTQLSVL.

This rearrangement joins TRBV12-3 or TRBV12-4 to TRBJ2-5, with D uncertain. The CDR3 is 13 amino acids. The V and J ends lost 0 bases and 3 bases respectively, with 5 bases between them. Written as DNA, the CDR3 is TGTGCCAGCAGTTTAGCCTGGAAAGAGACCCAGTACTTC. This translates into CASSLAWKETQYF.

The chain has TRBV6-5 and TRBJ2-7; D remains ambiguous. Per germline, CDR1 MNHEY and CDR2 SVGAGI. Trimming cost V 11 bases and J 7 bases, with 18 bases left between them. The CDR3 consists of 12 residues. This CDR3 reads CAGSWGAWEQYF. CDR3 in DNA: TGTGCCGGATCCTGGGGTGCATGGGAGCAGTACTTC.

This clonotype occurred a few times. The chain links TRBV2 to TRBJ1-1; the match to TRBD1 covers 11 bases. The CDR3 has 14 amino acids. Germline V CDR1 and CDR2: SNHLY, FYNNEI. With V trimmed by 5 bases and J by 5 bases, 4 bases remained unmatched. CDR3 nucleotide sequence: TGTGCCAGCAGTTCGGACAGGGGGCGGACTGAAGCTTTCTTT. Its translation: CASSSDRGRTEAFF.

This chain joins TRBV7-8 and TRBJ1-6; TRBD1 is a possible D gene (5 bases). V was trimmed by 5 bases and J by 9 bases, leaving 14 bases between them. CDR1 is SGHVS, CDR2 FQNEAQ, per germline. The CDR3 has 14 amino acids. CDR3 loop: CASSQDAGISPLHF. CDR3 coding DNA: TGTGCCAGCAGCCAAGATGCAGGGATTTCACCCCTCCACTTT.

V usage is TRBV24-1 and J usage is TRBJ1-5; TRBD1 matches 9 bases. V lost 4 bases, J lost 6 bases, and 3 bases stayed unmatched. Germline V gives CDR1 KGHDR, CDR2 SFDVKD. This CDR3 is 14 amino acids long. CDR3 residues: CATSEGTGTQPQHF. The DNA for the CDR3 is TGTGCCACCAGTGAGGGGACAGGGACTCAGCCCCAGCATTTT.

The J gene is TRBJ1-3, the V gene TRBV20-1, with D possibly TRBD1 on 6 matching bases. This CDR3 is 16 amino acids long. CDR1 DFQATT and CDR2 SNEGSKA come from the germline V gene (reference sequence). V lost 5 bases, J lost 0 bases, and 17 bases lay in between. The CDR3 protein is CSAGGPTVPSGNTIYF. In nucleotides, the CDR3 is TGCAGTGCTGGGGGCCCGACAGTGCCCTCTGGAAACACCATATATTTT.

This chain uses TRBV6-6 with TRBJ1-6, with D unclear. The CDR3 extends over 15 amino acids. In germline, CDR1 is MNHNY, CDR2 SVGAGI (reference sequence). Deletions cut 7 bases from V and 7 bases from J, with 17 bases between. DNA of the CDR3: TGTGCCAGCACAGGTACGGAAAGAACCAATTCACCCCTCCACTTT. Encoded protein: CASTGTERTNSPLHF.

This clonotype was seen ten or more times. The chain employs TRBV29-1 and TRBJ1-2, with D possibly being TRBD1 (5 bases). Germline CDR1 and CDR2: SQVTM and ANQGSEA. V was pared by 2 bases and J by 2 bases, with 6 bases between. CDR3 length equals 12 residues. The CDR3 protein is CSVERGNYGYTF. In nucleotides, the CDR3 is TGCAGCGTTGAACGGGGGAACTATGGCTACACCTTC.

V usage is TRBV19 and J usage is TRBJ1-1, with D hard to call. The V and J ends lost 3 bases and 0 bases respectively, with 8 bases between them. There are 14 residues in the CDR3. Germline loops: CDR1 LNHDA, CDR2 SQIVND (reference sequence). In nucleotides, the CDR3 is TGTGCCAGTAGTATTACTTTAATGAACACTGAAGCTTTCTTT. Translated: CASSITLMNTEAFF.

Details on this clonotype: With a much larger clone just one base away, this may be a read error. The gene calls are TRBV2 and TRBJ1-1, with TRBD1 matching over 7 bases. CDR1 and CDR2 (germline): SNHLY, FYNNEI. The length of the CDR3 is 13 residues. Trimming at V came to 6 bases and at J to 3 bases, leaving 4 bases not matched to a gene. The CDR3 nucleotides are TGTGCCAGCAGGGCAACAGGGGACACTGAAGCTTTCTTT. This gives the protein CASRATGDTEAFF.

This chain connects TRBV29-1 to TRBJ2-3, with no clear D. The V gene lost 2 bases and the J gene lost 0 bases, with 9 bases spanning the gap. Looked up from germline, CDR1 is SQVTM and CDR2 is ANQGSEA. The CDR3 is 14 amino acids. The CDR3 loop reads CSVEPDDSTDTQYF. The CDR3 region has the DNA TGCAGCGTTGAACCGGACGACAGCACAGATACGCAGTATTTT.